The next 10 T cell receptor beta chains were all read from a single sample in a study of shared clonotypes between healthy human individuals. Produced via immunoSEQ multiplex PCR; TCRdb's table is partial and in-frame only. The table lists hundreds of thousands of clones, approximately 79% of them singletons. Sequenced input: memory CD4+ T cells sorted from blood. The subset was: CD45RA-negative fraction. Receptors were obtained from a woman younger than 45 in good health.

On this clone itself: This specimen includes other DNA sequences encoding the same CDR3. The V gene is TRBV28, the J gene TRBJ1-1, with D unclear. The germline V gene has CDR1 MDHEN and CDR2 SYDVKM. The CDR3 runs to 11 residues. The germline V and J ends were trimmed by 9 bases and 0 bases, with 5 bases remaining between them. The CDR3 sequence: CASYMNTEAFF. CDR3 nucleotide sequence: TGTGCCAGTTACATGAACACTGAAGCTTTCTTT.

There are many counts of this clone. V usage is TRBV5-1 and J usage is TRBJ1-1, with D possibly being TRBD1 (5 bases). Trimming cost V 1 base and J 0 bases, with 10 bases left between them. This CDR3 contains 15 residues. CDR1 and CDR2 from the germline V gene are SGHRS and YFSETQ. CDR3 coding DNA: TGCGCCAGCAGCTTGAGATGGGGGATGAACACTGAAGCTTTCTTT. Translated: CASSLRWGMNTEAFF.

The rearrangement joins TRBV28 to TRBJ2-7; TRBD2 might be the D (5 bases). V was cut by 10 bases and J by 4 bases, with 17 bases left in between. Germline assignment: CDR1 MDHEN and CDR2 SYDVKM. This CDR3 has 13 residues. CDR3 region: CATTDWVGYEQYF. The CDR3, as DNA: TGTGCCACGACGGACTGGGTTGGGTACGAGCAGTACTTC.

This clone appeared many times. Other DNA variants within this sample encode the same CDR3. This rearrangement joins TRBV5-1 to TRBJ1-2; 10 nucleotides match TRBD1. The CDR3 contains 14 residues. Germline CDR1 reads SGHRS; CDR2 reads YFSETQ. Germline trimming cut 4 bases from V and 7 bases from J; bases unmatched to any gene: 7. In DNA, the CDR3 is TGCGCCAGCAGCCCCGGGACAGGGGACGTTGGCTACACCTTC. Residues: CASSPGTGDVGYTF.

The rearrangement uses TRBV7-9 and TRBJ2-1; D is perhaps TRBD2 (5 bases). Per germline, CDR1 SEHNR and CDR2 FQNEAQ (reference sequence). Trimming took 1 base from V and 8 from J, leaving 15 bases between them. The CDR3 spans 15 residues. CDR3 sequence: CASSLVVGVNDEQFF. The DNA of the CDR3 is TGTGCCAGCAGCTTAGTTGTGGGAGTGAACGATGAGCAGTTCTTC.

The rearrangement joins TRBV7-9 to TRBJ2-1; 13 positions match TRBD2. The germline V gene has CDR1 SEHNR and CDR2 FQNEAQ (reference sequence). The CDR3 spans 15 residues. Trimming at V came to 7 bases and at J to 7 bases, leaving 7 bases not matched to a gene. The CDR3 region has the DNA TGTGCCAGCACCCCCCGGGGACTAGCGGGAAATGAGCAGTTCTTC. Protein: CASTPRGLAGNEQFF.

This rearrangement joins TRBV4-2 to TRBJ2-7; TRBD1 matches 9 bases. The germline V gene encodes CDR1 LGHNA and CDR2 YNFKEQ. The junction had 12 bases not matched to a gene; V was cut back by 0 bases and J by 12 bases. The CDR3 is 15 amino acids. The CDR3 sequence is CASSQDRAGQGRLYF. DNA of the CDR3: TGTGCCAGCAGCCAAGATAGGGCGGGACAGGGTCGATTGTACTTC.

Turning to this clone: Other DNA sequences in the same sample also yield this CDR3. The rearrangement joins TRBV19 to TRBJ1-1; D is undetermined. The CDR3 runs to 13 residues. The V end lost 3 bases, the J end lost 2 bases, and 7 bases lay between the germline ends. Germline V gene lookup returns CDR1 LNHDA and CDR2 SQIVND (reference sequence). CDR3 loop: CASSINGNTEAFF. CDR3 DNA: TGTGCCAGTAGTATTAACGGAAACACTGAAGCTTTCTTT. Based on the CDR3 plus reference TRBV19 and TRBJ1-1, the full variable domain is DGGITQSPKYLFRKEGQNVTLSCEQNLNHDAMYWYRQDPGQGLRLIYYSQIVNDFQKGDIAEGYSVSREKKESFPLTVTSAQKNPTAFYLCASSINGNTEAFFGQGTRLTVV.

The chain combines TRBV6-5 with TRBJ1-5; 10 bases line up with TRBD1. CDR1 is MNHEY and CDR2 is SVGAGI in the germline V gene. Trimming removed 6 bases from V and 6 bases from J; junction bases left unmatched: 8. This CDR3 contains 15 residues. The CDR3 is CASRNRTGGTQPQHF. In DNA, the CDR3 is TGTGCCAGCAGAAATAGGACAGGGGGAACTCAGCCCCAGCATTTT.

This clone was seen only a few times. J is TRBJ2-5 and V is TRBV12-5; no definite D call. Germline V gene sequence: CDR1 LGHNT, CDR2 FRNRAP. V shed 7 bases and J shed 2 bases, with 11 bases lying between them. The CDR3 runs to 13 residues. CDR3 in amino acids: CASVPPGQETQYF. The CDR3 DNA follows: TGTGCTAGTGTCCCGCCCGGTCAAGAGACCCAGTACTTC.